The TCR beta chain described here comes from a study of post-analysis software for immune sequencing data (dated by TCRdb to between 2014 and 2017). General notes on the study: Recorded disease courses included relapsing-remitting, secondary progressive and progressive-relapsing multiple sclerosis, with some patients lacking subtype annotation. The patient repertoires were set against 10 or so previously published healthy control repertoires from donors whose ages ranged from about 6 to 25 years. A subset of samples was prepared in parallel using single-end sample barcoding, then pooled and co-amplified after Illumina adapter ligation.

V lost 5 bases and J lost 14 bases; the stretch between them is 15 bases long. For CDR1 and CDR2, the germline V gene (reference sequence) lists MNHEY and SMNVEV. The CDR3 runs 12 amino acids, cysteine and phenylalanine included. This entry keeps only the CDR3 DNA: 36 bases, framed from base 1. Points the paper makes about the study in general: When samples were clustered directly using the F measure, samples prepared in the same batch co-clustered strongly, which prompted a batch-effect correction. The multiple sclerosis patient group was slightly younger than the control group. Significantly higher frequencies in patients than in controls were found for roughly 5 TRBV segments, including TRBV5-6, TRBV5-1 and TRBV20-1. Significantly lower normalized Chao1 diversity was found in multiple sclerosis patients than in controls, suggesting substantial peripheral T-cell clonal expansion.

A word on this clonotype: No antigen is known for it. One base away there is no much larger clone; base qualities are not given.

Library generation was performed with PCR. The sequencer was an Illumina HiSeq 2500. To reduce PCR and sequencing biases, unique molecular identifiers were incorporated into the TCR beta cDNA libraries. Approximately 500,000 cDNA molecules were obtained per 1 to 10 million input T cells, so each molecule approximated one T cell. The same protocol used for the earlier healthy control dataset was applied to prepare and sequence the patient libraries. Within a given batch, samples were prepared together, multiplexed and sequenced on the same HiSeq lane. In the authors' own workflow: Raw barcoded reads were processed with MIGEC, and single-read molecular identifier groups were discarded before consensus assembly and CDR3 extraction. Clonotype tables were post-analysed with VDJtools, normalizing diversity by down-sampling all datasets to the smallest sample size. To correct batch-related cross-sample contamination, repertoire overlap clustering matched CDR3 amino acid sequences but not nucleotide sequences. TCRdb took the public reads, trimmed them with fastp at Q25, ran MiXCR for clone calling and kept in-frame beta chains. Entries that share a CDR3 protein sequence are merged under the most common genes and DNA. These V and J calls originate from TCRdb's pipeline instead of the authors' own analysis. This sample has about 680,000 distinct CDR3 sequences in its table, and over 45% of those were observed once. Roughly 12% of the sample is taken by the ten largest.

To demonstrate the VDJtools post-analysis software, TCR beta repertoires were profiled from the peripheral blood of 13 young patients with multiple sclerosis. The patients with multiple sclerosis were children and adolescents between roughly 6 and 15 years of age. This TCR was recovered from a girl aged 2 to 10 with multiple sclerosis. The sample comprised blood. Rearrangement joined TRBV27 to TRBJ1-4; a tentative D match to TRBD1 spans 6 bases. Here is the DNA: TGTGCCAGCAGTGAGGGGGGTCGCCCGCTGTTTTTT. This gives the protein CASSEGGRPLFF.